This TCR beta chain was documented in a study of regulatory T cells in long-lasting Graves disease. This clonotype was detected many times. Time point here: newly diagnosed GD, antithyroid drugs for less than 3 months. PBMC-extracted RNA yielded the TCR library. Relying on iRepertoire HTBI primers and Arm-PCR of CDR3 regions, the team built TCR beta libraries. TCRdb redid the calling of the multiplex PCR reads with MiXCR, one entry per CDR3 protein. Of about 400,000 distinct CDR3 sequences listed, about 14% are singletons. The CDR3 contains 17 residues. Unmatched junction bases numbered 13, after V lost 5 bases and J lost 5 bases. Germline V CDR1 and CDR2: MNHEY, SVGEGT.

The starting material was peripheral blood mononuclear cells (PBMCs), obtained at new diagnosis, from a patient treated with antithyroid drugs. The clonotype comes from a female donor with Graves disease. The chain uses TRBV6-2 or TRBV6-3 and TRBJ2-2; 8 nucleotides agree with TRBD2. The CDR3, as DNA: TGTGCCAGCAGTGTTCAAGCGGGAGAAAGTAGGACCGGGGAGCTGTTTTTT. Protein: CASSVQAGESRTGELFF.